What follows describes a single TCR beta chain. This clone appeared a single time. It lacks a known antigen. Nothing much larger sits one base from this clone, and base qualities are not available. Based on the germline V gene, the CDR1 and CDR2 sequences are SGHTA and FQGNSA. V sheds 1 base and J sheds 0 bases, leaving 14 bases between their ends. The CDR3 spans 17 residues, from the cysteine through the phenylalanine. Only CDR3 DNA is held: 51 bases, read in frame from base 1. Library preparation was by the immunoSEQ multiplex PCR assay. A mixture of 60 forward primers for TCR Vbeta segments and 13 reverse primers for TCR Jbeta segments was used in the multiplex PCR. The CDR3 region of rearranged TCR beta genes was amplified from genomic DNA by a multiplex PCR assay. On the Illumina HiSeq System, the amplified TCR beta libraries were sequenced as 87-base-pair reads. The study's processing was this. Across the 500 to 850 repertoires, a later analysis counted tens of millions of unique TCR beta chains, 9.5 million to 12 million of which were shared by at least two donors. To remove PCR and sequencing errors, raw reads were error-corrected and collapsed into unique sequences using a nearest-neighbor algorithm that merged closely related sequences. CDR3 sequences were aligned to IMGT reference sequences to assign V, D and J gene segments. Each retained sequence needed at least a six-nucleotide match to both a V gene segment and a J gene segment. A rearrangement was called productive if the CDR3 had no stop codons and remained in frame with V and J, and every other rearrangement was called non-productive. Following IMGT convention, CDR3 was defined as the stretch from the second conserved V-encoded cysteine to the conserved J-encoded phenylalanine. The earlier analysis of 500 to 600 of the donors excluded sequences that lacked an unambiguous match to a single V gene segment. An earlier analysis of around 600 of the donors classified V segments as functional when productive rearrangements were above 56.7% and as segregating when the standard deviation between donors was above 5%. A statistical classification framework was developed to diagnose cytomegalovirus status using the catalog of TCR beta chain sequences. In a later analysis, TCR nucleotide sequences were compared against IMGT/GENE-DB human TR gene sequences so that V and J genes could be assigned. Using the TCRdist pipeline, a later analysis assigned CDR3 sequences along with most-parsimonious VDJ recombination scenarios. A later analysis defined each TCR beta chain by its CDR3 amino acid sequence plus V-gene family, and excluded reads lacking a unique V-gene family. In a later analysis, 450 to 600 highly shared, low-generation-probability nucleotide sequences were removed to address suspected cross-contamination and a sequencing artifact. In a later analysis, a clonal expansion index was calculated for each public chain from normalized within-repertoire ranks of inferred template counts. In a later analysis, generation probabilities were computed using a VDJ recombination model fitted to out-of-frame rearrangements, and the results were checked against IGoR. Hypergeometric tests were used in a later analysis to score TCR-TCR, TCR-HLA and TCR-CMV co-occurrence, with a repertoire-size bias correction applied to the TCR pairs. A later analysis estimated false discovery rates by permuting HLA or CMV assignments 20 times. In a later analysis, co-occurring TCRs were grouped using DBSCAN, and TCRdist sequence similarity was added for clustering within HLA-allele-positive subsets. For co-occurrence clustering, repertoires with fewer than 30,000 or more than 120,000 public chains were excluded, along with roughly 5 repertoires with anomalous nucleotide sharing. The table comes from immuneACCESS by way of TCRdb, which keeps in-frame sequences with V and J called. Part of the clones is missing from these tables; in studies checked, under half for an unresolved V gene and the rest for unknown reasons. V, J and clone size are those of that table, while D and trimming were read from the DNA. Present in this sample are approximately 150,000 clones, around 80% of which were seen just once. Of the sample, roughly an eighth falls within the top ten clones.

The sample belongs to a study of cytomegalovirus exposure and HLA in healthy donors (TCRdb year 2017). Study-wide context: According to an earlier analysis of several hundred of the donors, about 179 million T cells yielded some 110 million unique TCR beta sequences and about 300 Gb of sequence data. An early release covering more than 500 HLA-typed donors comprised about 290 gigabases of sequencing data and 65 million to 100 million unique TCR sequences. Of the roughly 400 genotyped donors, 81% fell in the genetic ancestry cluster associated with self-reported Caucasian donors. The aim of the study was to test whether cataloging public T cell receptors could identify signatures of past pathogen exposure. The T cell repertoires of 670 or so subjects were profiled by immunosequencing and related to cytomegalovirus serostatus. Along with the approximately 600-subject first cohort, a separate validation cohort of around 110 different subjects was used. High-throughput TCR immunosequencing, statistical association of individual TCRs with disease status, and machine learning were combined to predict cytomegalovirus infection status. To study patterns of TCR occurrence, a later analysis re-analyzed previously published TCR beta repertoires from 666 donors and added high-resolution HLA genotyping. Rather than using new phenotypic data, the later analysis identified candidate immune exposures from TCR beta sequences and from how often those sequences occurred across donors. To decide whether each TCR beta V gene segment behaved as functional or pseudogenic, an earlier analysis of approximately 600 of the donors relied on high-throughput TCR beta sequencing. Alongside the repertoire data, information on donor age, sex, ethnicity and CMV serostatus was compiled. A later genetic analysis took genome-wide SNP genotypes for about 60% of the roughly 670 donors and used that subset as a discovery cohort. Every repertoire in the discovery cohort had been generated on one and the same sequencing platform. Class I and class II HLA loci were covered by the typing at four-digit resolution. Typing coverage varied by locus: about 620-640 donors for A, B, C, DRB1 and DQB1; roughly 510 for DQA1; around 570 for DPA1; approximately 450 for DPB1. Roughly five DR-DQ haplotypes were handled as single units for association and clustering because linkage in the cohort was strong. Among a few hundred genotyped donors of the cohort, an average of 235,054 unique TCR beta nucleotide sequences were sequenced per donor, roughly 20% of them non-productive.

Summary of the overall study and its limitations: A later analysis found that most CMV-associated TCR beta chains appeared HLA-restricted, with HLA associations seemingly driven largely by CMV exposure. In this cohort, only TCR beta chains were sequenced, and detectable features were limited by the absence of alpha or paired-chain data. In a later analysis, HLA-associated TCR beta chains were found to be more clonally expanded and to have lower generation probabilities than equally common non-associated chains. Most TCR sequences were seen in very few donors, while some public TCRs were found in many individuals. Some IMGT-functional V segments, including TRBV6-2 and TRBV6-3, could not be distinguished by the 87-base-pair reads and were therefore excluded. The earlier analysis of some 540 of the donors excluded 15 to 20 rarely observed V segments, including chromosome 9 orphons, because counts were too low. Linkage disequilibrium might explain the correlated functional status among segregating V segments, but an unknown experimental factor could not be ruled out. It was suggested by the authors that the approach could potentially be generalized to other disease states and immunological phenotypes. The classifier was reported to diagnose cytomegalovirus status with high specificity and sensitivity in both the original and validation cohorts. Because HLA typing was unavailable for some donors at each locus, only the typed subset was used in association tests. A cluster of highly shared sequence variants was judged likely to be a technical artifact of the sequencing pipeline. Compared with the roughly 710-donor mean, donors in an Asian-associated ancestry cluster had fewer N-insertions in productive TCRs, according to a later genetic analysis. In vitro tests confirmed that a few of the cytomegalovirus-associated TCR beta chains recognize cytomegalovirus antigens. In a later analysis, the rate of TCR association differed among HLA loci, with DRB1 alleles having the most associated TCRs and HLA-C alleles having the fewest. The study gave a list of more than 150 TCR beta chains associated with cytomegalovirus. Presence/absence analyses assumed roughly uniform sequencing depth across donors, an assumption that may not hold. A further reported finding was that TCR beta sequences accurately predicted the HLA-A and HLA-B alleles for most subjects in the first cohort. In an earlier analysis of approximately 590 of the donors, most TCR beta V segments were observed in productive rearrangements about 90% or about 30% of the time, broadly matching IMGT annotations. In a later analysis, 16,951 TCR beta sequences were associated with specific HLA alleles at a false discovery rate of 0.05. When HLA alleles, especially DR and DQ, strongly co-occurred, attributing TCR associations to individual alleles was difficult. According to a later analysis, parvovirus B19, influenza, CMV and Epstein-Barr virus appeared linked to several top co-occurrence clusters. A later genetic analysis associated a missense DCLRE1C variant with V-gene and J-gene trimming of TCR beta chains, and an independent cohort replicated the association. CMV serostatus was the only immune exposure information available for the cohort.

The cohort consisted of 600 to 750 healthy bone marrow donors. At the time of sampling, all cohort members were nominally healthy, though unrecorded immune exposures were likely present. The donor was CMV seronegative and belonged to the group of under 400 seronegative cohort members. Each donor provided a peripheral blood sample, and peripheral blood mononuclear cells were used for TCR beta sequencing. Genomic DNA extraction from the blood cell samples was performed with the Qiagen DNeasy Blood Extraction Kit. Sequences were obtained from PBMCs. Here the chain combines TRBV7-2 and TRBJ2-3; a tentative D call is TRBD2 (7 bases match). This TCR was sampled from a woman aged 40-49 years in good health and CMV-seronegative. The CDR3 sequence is CASSLVGGGASTDTQYF. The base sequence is TGTGCCAGCAGCTTAGTTGGGGGGGGCGCGAGCACAGATACGCAGTATTTT.